What follows are 29 T cell receptor beta chains derived from one specimen sequenced in a study of T cell responses to AZD1222 COVID-19 vaccine. Repertoires were generated with immunoSEQ multiplex PCR, while TCRdb's copy carries only in-frame clones and drops some. The sample yields 85,000 to 95,000 clones, nearly 90% seen once. The sample here was peripheral blood, taken on day 0 of AZD1222 vaccination. Receptors were obtained from an adult in good health.

V and J are TRBV19 and TRBJ1-1; TRBD1 is a possible D gene (6 bases). V was pared by 6 bases and J by 0 bases, with 11 bases between. CDR1 is LNHDA and CDR2 is SQIVND in the germline V gene (reference sequence). This CDR3 has 14 residues. The CDR3 is CASSPTGLNTEAFF. The CDR3 nucleotides are TGTGCCAGTAGCCCTACAGGGTTGAACACTGAAGCTTTCTTT.

The chain couples TRBV6-1 to TRBJ2-6; D unclear. This CDR3 is 15 amino acids long. Germline lookup yields CDR1 MNHNS and CDR2 SASEGT. The V end was cut by 2 bases, the J end by 1 base, with 6 bases between. The CDR3: CASSESVSGANVLTF. Here the CDR3 DNA reads TGTGCCAGCAGTGAATCAGTGTCTGGGGCCAACGTCCTGACTTTC.

J is TRBJ1-2 and V is TRBV7-2, with D maybe TRBD1 (5 bases). CDR1 and CDR2 from the germline V gene are SGHTA and FQGNSA. The CDR3 contains 14 residues. Trimming cost V 4 bases and J 5 bases, with 14 bases left between them. This CDR3 reads CASSSQQGKYGYTF. The CDR3 DNA reads as TGTGCCAGCAGCTCCCAGCAGGGAAAATATGGCTACACCTTC.

The chain combines TRBV6-5 with TRBJ2-7; D possibly matches TRBD1 or TRBD2 (5 bases each). The CDR3 extends over 15 amino acids. Trimming took off 5 bases at V and 11 bases at J, with 25 bases between the two ends. Germline CDR1 reads MNHEY; CDR2 reads SVGAGI. CDR3 in amino acids: CASSRDGPSPRVEYF. CDR3 coding DNA: TGTGCCAGCAGTCGGGACGGACCCTCTCCTAGAGTGGAGTACTTC.

V and J are TRBV6-5 and TRBJ1-6; tentative D call: TRBD1 (5 bases). Germline V lookup: CDR1 MNHEY, CDR2 SVGAGI. The CDR3 is 16 residues long. The V end was cut by 3 bases, the J end by 9 bases, with 18 bases between. DNA of the CDR3: TGTGCCAGCAGTTATTCAAATCAGGGTAGGCGTTCACCCCTCCACTTT. Residues: CASSYSNQGRRSPLHF.

This rearrangement joins TRBV7-2 to TRBJ2-1; 7 bases agree with TRBD2. After removal of 5 bases from V and 8 bases from J, the junction contained 6 bases not matched to a gene. CDR3 length equals 13 residues. Germline CDR1 reads SGHTA; CDR2 reads FQGNSA. CDR3 residues: CASSQRGKDEQFF. The CDR3 coding sequence is TGTGCCAGCAGCCAGCGGGGCAAGGATGAGCAGTTCTTC. The whole variable domain, remainder taken from reference TRBV7-2 and TRBJ2-1, is GAGVSQSPSNKVTEKGKDVELRCDPISGHTALYWYRQSLGQGLEFLIYFQGNSAPDKSGLPSDRFSAERTGGSVSTLTIQRTQQEDSAVYLCASSQRGKDEQFFGPGTRLTVL.

The V call is TRBV3-1 (or the pseudogene TRBV3-2), the J call TRBJ2-3, with 9 bases aligning to TRBD2. Looked up from germline, CDR1 is LGHDT and CDR2 is YNNKEL (reference sequence). J gave up 6 bases and V 4 bases, and 11 bases lay outside the gene matches. The CDR3 consists of 16 residues. In DNA form, the CDR3 reads TGTGCCAGCAGCCTCGGGACTAGCCGAGTTGTGGATACGCAGTATTTT. Its protein product is CASSLGTSRVVDTQYF.

In DNA form, the CDR3 reads TGTGCCAGCAGTTACGATACAGGGCTGGCAGATACGCAGTATTTT. Protein: CASSYDTGLADTQYF. V is TRBV6-5 and J is TRBJ2-3, with D tentatively TRBD1 (6 bases). This CDR3 has 15 residues. With 2 bases removed from V and 4 bases from J, the gap between germline ends came to 13 bases. CDR1 and CDR2 from the germline V gene are MNHEY and SVGAGI.

The J gene is TRBJ1-2, the V gene TRBV29-1, with D unclear. CDR3 length: 11 amino acids. Trimming stripped 4 bases from V and 8 bases from J, with 11 bases between. Germline lookup yields CDR1 SQVTM and CDR2 ANQGSEA. The CDR3 protein is CSVGRGGGYTF. CDR3 DNA sequence: TGCAGCGTTGGTCGGGGTGGAGGCTACACCTTC.

The CDR3, as DNA: TGTGCCAGTGCCCCAGGATATAGCAATCAGCCCCAGCATTTT. This translates into CASAPGYSNQPQHF. The chain links TRBV27 to TRBJ1-5; D is ambiguous. V was trimmed by 9 bases and J by 0 bases, leaving 12 bases between them. The CDR3 contains 14 residues. The germline V gene has CDR1 MNHEY and CDR2 SMNVEV (reference sequence).

This rearrangement joins TRBV6-2 or TRBV6-3 to TRBJ1-5; D remains unclear. The V gene lost 2 bases and the J gene lost 6 bases, with 11 bases spanning the gap. Germline CDR1 is MNHEY and CDR2 is SVGEGT. This CDR3 is 14 amino acids long. CDR3 loop: CASSYGLKGQPQHF. DNA for the CDR3: TGTGCCAGCAGTTACGGACTCAAAGGTCAGCCCCAGCATTTT.

The CDR3, as DNA: TGCGCCAGCAGCCAAGGCTCCGGGACAGGGAGCGAGCAGTACTTC. Protein: CASSQGSGTGSEQYF. The chain employs TRBV4-3 and TRBJ2-7; TRBD1 matches 9 bases. CDR1 and CDR2 from the germline V gene are LGHNA and YSLEER. The CDR3 runs 15 residues. Losses at the gene ends were 1 base for V and 6 bases for J; bases not matched to a gene: 7.

The chain links TRBV25-1 to TRBJ2-7, with D unresolved. Trimming cost V 3 bases and J 4 bases, with 22 bases left between them. CDR3 length equals 17 residues. Germline V CDR1 and CDR2: MGHDK, SYGVNS. CDR3 loop: CASSEGRTPGDKYEQYF. Written as DNA, the CDR3 is TGTGCCAGCAGTGAGGGCCGGACCCCTGGGGATAAGTACGAGCAGTACTTC.

This clone was detected a few times. V and J are TRBV7-9 and TRBJ1-1, with D perhaps matching TRBD1 (5 bases). The V end was cut by 6 bases, the J end by 1 base, with 15 bases between. This CDR3 comprises 15 residues. CDR1 SEHNR and CDR2 FQNEAQ come from the germline V gene (reference sequence). The CDR3 spells CASSGAVAANTEAFF. CDR3 DNA: TGTGCCAGCAGTGGGGCGGTGGCGGCGAACACTGAAGCTTTCTTT.

This clone was detected only once. This chain joins TRBV18 and TRBJ1-2, with 9 bases that match TRBD1. This CDR3 is built from 14 residues. The V and J ends lost 4 bases and 7 bases, in that order; junction bases with no gene match: 7. Per the germline V gene, CDR1 is KGHSH and CDR2 is LQKENI. The CDR3 region has the DNA TGTGCCAGCTCACGAAACAGGGGGCAGGGTGGCTACACCTTC. Protein product: CASSRNRGQGGYTF.

This chain joins TRBV9 and TRBJ2-1; D perhaps matches TRBD1 (7 bases). The CDR3 runs to 15 residues. With 1 base removed from V and 5 bases from J, the gap between germline ends came to 13 bases. The germline gives CDR1 SGDLS, CDR2 YYNGEE. The CDR3 loop is CASSVPAGTDNEQFF. In DNA, the CDR3 is TGTGCCAGCAGCGTACCGGCGGGGACAGACAATGAGCAGTTCTTC.

The chain couples TRBV2 to TRBJ1-1, with a possible D match to TRBD1 (6 bases). The CDR3 is made up of 14 amino acids. The germline CDR1 and CDR2 sequences are SNHLY and FYNNEI. The V and J ends lost 6 bases and 6 bases respectively, with 17 bases between them. CDR3 sequence: CASRQQGEDSEAFF. In nucleotides, the CDR3 is TGTGCCAGCAGACAACAGGGAGAGGACTCTGAAGCTTTCTTT.

V usage is TRBV7-3 and J usage is TRBJ2-7, with TRBD1 matching over 7 bases. CDR1 SGHTA and CDR2 FQGTGA come from the germline V gene. J lost 5 bases, V lost 1 base, and 8 bases had no gene match. The CDR3 consists of 15 residues. Written as DNA, the CDR3 is TGTGCCAGCAGCTTAAAAGGGGGCGAGTTCCACGAGCAGTACTTC. This translates into CASSLKGGEFHEQYF.

This chain uses TRBV6-5 with TRBJ1-2; perhaps TRBD1 as D (6 bases). The CDR3 covers 13 residues. Trimming stripped 11 bases from V and 6 bases from J, with 19 bases between. Germline-derived CDR1 and CDR2 are MNHEY and SVGAGI. CDR3 coding DNA: TGTGCCGGCCAGAGTTACAGGGTACATGGCTACACCTTC. Protein sequence: CAGQSYRVHGYTF.

The CDR3 region is CASGLFLITGTSFQETQYF. CDR3 coding DNA: TGTGCTAGTGGTTTGTTCCTAATCACCGGGACTAGCTTCCAAGAGACCCAGTACTTC. V and J are TRBV12-5 and TRBJ2-5; 9 bases match TRBD2. Germline CDR1 reads LGHNT; CDR2 reads FRNRAP. The V segment lost 2 bases and the J segment 1 base; nucleotides outside the gene matches: 14. The CDR3 has 19 residues.

J is TRBJ1-4 and V is TRBV4-1; TRBD1 matches at 7 bases. CDR1 is MGHRA and CDR2 is YSYEKL in the germline V gene. After removal of 2 bases from V and 5 bases from J, the junction contained 5 bases not matched to a gene. The CDR3 extends over 15 amino acids. The CDR3 spells CASSQRDSRNEKLFF. The CDR3, as DNA: TGCGCCAGCAGCCAACGGGACAGTCGAAATGAAAAACTGTTTTTT.

This rearrangement joins TRBV18 to TRBJ1-5; D is unresolved. In germline, CDR1 is KGHSH, CDR2 LQKENI. The CDR3 totals 15 residues. The germline V and J ends were trimmed by 3 bases and 2 bases, with 11 bases remaining between them. CDR3 amino acids: CASSPAALGNQPQHF. For the CDR3, the DNA is TGTGCCAGCTCACCGGCCGCACTGGGCAATCAGCCCCAGCATTTT. Looking up the rest from reference TRBV18 and TRBJ1-5 gives the full variable domain: NAGVMQNPRHLVRRRGQEARLRCSPMKGHSHVYWYRQLPEEGLKFMVYLQKENIIDESGMPKERFSAEFPKEGPSILRIQQVVRGDSAAYFCASSPAALGNQPQHFGDGTRLSIL.

CDR3 coding DNA: TGTGCCAGAAGCTGCGGGACAAGGCATTATGGCTACACCTTC. Its protein product is CARSCGTRHYGYTF. The V call is TRBV5-3, the J call TRBJ1-2, with a tentative D call TRBD1 (6 bases). TRBV5-3 is labeled an ORF, and its function is uncertain. The CDR3 spans 14 residues. V lost 3 bases and J lost 5, with 14 bases in between.

The chain uses TRBV6-4 and TRBJ2-2; weak D call: TRBD1 (5 bases). The CDR3 has 15 amino acids. V gave up 2 bases and J gave up 1 base, with 8 bases separating them. The germline CDR1 and CDR2 sequences are MRHNA and SNTAGT. The CDR3 is CASSDPDKNTGELFF. In DNA, the CDR3 is TGTGCCAGCAGTGACCCGGACAAGAACACCGGGGAGCTGTTTTTT.

This clone was found once. The rearrangement uses TRBV3-1 (or the pseudogene TRBV3-2) and TRBJ2-7; 9 bases match TRBD2. Unmatched junction bases numbered 8, after V lost 3 bases and J lost 5 bases. Germline CDR1 is LGHDT and CDR2 is YNNKEL (reference sequence). There are 15 residues in the CDR3. CDR3 protein: CASSQIAGAPNEQYF. The CDR3 nucleotides read TGTGCCAGCAGCCAGATAGCGGGGGCACCCAACGAGCAGTACTTC.

The chain couples TRBV4-3 to TRBJ2-2, with TRBD1 matching 8 bases. The CDR3 has 15 residues. CDR1 LGHNA and CDR2 YSLEER come from the germline V gene. V lost 1 base and J lost 7; bases outside the gene matches: 5. The CDR3 loop reads CASSQADRAGGELFF. The CDR3 region has the DNA TGCGCCAGCAGCCAAGCGGACAGGGCGGGCGGGGAGCTGTTTTTT.

This chain joins TRBV6-2 or TRBV6-3 and TRBJ1-1; D call uncertain. With 5 bases removed from V and 5 bases from J, the gap between germline ends came to 15 bases. CDR1 is MNHEY and CDR2 is SVGEGT in the germline V gene. The CDR3 has 14 residues. CDR3 sequence reads: CASSPGPLRTEAFF. CDR3 DNA sequence: TGTGCCAGCAGTCCCGGCCCCCTGAGGACTGAAGCTTTCTTT.

V is TRBV5-5 and J is TRBJ1-1; D possibly corresponds to TRBD1 (6 bases). Germline V gene sequence: CDR1 SGHKS, CDR2 YYEKEE (reference sequence). Trimming pared 0 bases from V and 3 bases from J, leaving 9 bases between. The CDR3 extends over 14 amino acids. The CDR3 DNA reads TGTGCCAGCAGCTTGGAAGGGGGGGACACTGAAGCTTTCTTT. Protein product: CASSLEGGDTEAFF.

The chain carries TRBV7-9 and TRBJ2-1; D is unresolved. The CDR3 spans 11 residues. V was cut by 3 bases and J by 7 bases, with 4 bases left in between. Germline values: CDR1 SEHNR, CDR2 FQNEAQ (reference sequence). Here the CDR3 reads CASSLGNEQFF. The CDR3 bases are TGTGCCAGCAGCTTGGGGAATGAGCAGTTCTTC.